This T cell receptor beta chain was identified in a study of response to subunit inactivated influenza vaccine. Using its own MiXCR run on the RT-PCR reads, TCRdb lists one record per CDR3 protein. The sample has hundreds of thousands of distinct CDR3 sequences; approximately 15% are singletons. CDR1 and CDR2 from the germline V gene are LGHNA and YSLEER. The CDR3 sequence is 14 residues long. Trimming removed 0 bases at V and 3 bases at J, with 7 bases between. This clonotype showed up just a few times. The TCR was taken from a man in his forties or fifties who received an inactivated influenza vaccine. Sequenced here: PBMCs from blood, sampled 14 to 15 days before vaccination. This rearrangement joins TRBV4-3 to TRBJ2-3; a weak D match, TRBD2 (6 bases). Here the CDR3 reads CASSQDRETDTQYF. The CDR3, as DNA: TGCGCCAGCAGCCAAGATCGGGAGACAGATACGCAGTATTTT.